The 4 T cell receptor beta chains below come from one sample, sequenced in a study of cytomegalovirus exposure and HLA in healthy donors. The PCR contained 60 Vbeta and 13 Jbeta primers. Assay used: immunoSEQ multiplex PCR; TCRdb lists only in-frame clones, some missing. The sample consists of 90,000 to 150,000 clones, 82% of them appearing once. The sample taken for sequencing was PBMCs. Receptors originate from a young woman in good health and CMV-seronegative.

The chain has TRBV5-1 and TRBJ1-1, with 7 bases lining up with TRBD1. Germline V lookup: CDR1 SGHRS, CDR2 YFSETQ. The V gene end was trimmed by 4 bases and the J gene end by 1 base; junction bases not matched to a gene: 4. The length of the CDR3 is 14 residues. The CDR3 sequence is CASSQGQTNTEAFF. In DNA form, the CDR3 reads TGCGCCAGCAGCCAGGGACAGACGAACACTGAAGCTTTCTTT.

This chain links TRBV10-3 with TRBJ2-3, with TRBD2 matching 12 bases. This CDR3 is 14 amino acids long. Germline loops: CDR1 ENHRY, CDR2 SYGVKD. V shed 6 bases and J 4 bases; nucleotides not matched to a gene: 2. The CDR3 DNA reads TGTGCCATCAGGCTAGCGGGGGGGGCAGATACGCAGTATTTT. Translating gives CAIRLAGGADTQYF.

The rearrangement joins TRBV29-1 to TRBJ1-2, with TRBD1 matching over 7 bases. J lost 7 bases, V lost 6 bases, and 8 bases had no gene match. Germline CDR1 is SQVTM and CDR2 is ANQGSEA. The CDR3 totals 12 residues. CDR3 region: CSVATGAIGYTF. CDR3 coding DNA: TGCAGCGTAGCAACAGGGGCGATTGGCTACACCTTC.

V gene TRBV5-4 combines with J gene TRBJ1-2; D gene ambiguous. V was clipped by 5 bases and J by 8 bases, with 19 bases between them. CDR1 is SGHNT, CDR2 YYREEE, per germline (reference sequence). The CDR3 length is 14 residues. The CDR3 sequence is CASRGIRVSGGYTF. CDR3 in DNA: TGTGCCAGCAGGGGGATAAGGGTCAGCGGGGGCTACACCTTC.